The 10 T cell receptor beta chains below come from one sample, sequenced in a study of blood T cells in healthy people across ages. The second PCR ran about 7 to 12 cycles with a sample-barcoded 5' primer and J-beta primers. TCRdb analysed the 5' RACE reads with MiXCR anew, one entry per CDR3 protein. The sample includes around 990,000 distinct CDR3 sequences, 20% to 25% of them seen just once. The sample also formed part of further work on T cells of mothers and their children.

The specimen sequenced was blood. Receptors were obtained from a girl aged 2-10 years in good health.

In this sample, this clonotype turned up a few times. The CDR3 DNA reads as TGTGCCAGTAGTCCAGCCCTAGGCACAGATACGCAGTATTTT. Residues: CASSPALGTDTQYF. The V gene is TRBV19, the J gene TRBJ2-3; D is uncertain. The germline gives CDR1 LNHDA, CDR2 SQIVND (reference sequence). Trimming left V 5 bases short and J 1 base short, with 10 bases between. This CDR3 contains 14 residues.

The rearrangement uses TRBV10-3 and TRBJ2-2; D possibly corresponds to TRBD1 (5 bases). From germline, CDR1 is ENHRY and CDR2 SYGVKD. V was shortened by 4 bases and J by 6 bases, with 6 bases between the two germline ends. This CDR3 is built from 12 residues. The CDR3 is CAISGQSGELFF. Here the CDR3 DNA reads TGTGCCATCAGTGGACAGTCCGGGGAGCTGTTTTTT.

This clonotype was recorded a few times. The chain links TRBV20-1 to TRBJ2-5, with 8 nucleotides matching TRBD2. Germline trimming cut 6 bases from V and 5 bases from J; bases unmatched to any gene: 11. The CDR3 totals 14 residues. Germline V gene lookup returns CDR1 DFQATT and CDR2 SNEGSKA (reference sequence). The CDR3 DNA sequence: TGCAGTGCGTTCAGCGGGGGAAGTGGGGAGACCCAGTACTTC. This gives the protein CSAFSGGSGETQYF.

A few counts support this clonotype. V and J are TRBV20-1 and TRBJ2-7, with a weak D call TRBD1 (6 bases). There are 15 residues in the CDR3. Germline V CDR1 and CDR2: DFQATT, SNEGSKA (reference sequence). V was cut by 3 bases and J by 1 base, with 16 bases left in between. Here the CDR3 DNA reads TGCAGTGCTAGCGCTCTGGGGGCGCGGTCCTACGAGCAGTACTTC. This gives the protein CSASALGARSYEQYF.

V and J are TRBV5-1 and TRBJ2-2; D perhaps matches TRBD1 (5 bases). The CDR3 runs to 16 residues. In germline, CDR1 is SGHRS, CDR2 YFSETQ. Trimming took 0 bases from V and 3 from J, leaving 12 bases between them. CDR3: CASSLETAKYTGELFF. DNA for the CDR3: TGCGCCAGCAGCTTGGAGACAGCAAAATACACCGGGGAGCTGTTTTTT.

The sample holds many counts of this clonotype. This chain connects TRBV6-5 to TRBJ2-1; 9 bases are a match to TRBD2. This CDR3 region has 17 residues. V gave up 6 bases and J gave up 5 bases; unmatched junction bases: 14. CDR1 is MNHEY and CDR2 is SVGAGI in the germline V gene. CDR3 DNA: TGTGCCAGCAGCCCCCGATACTCGGGACTAGCCCACAATGAGCAGTTCTTC. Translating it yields CASSPRYSGLAHNEQFF.

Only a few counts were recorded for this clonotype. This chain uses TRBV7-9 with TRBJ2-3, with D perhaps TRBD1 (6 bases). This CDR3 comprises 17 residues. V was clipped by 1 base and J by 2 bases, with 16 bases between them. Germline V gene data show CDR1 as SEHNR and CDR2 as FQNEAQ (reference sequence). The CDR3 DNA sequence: TGTGCCAGCAGCTTAGGTATGGGGGCATCGATCACAGATACGCAGTATTTT. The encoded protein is CASSLGMGASITDTQYF.

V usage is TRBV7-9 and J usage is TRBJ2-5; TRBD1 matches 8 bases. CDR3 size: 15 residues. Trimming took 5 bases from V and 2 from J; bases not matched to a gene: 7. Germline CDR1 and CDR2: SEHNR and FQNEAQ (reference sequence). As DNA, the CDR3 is TGTGCCAGCAGCACCCGGGACAGGACACAAGAGACCCAGTACTTC. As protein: CASSTRDRTQETQYF. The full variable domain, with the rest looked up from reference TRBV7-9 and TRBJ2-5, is DTGVSQNPRHKITKRGQNVTFRCDPISEHNRLYWYRQTLGQGPEFLTYFQNEAQLEKSRLLSDRFSAERPKGSFSTLEIQRTEQGDSAMYLCASSTRDRTQETQYFGPGTRLLVL.

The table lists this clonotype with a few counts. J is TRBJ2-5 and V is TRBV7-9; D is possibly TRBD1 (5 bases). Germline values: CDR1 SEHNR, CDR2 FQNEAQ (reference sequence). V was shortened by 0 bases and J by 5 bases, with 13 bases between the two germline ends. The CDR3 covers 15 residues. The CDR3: CASSLAPGRLETQYF. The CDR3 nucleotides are TGTGCCAGCAGCTTAGCCCCAGGGCGATTGGAGACCCAGTACTTC. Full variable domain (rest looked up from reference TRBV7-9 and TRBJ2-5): DTGVSQNPRHKITKRGQNVTFRCDPISEHNRLYWYRQTLGQGPEFLTYFQNEAQLEKSRLLSDRFSAERPKGSFSTLEIQRTEQGDSAMYLCASSLAPGRLETQYFGPGTRLLVL.

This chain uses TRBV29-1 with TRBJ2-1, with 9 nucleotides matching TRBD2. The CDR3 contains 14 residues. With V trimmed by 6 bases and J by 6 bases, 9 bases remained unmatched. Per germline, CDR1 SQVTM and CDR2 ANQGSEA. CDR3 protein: CSVHDGTSPNEQFF. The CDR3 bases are TGCAGCGTACATGATGGGACTAGCCCCAATGAGCAGTTCTTC.